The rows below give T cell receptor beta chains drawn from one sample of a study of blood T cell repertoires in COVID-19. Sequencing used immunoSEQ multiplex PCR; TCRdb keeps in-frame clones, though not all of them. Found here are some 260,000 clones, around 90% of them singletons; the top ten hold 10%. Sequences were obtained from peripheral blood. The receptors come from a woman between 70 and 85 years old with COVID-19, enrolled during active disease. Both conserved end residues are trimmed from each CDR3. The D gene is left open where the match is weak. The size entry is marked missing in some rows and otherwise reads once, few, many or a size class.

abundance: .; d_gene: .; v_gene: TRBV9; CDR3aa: ASSALAGTYNEQF
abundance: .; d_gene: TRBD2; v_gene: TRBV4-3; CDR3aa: ASSQLTSGGTDTQY
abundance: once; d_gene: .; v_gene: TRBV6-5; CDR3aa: ASSYRSGGTDTQY
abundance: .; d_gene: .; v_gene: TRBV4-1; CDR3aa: ASSQAPSENEQF
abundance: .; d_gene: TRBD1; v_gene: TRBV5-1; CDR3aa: ASSHTGGASDMNTEAF
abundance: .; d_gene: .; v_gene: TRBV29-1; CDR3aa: SVGAMNTEAF
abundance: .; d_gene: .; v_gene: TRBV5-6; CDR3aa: ASYRDTPYGYT
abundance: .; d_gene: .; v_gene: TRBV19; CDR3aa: ASSYPGQNEKLF
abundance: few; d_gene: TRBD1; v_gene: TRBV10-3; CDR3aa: AINFSSQLNTGDGYT
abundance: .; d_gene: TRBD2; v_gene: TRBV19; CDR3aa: ASSLGGSGSYEQY
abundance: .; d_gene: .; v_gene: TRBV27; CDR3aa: ASSFRGTEAF
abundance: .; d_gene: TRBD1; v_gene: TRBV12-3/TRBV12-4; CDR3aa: ASTQGAGGYT
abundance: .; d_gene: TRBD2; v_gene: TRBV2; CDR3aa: ASSEEVGTSGSFGTDEQF
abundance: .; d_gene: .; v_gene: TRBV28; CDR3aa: ASSLSGIREGSYGYT
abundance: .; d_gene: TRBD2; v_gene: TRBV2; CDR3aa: ASSRTSNYEQY
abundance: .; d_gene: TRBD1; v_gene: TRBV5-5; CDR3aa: ASSPRGTAPDTQY
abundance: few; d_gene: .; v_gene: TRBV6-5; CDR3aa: ASREAYEQY
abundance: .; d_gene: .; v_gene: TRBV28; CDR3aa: ASRRATGSPLH
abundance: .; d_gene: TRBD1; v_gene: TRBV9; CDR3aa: ASSIGQGRETQY
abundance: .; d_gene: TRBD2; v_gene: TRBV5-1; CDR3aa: ASSFGLAGYNEQF
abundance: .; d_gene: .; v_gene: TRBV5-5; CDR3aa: ASSPTDRASSYEKLF
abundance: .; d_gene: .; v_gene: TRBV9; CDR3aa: ASSERGSNEKLF
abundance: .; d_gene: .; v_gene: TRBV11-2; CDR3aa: ASSPQTHQGDTQY
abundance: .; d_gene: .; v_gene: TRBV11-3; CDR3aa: ASSPRGVGGYAQETQY
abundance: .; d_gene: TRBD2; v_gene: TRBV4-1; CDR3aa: ASSHGLEGWQATQY
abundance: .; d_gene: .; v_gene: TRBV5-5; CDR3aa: ASSPGQIGEPQH
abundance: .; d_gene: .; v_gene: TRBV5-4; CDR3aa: ASSPRRNEQF
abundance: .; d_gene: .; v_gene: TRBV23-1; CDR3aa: ASSQSGVDEQF
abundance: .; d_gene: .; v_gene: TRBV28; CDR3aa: ASSAFRGGADTQY
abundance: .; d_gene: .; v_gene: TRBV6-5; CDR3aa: ASSYRGMNTEAF
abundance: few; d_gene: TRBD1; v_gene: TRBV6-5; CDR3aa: ASSYFIQGVNIQY
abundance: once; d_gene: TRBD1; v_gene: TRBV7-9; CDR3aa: ASSLVGQGTYNEQF
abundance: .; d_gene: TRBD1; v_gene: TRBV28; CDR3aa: ASRPRTGGNQPQH
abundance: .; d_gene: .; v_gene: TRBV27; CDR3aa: ASRSYGTGELF
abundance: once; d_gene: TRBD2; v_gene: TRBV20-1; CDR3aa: SASSGRGETQY
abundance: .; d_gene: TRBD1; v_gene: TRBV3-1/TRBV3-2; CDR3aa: ASSLATGSDTQY
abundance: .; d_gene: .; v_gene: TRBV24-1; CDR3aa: ATAGGQSSYEQY
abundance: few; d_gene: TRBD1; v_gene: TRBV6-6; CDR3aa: ASSTGQGYGYT
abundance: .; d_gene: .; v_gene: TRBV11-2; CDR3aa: ASSSGAFLRAGNTIY
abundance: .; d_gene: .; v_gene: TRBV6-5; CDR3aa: ASSYTTVGYGYT
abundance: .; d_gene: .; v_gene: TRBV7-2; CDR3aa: ASSPWLSGANVLT
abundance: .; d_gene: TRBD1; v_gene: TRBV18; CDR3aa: ASSTGTLGNTIY
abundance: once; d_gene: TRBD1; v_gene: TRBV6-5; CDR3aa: ASNRGRNTEAF
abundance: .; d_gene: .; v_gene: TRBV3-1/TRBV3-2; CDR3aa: ASSHRFISGNTIY
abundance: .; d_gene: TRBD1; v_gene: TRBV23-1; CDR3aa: ASSPSGQQETQY
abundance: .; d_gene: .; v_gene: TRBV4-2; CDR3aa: ASSQGTARHYGYT
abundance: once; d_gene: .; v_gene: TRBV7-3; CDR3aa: ASSPQGQDTGELF
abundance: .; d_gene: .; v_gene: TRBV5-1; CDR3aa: ASSRTSSYEQY
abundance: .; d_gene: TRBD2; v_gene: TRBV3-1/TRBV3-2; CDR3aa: ASSQETGGPSYEQY
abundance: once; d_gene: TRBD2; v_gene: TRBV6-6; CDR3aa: ASRLAGDDEQY
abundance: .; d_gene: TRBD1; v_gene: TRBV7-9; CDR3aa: ASSLMGTGTYEQY
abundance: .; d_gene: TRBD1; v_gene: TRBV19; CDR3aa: ASSTGQEFPYEQY
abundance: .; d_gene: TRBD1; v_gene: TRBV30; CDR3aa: AWSVATGQAPGNTIY
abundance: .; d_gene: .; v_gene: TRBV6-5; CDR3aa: ASSYPGSLPSETQY
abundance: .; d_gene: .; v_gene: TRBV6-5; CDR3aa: ASTRGRGYT